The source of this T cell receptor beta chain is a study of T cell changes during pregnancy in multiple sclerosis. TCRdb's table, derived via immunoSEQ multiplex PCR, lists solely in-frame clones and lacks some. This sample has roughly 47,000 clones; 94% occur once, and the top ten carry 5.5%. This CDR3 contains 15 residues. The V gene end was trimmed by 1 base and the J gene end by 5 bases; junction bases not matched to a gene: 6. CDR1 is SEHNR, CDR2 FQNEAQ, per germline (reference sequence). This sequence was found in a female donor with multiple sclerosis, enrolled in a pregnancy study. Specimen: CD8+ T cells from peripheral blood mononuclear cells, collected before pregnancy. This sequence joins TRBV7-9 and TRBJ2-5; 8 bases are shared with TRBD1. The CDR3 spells CASSLGQGAGETQYF. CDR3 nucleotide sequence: TGTGCCAGCAGCTTAGGCCAGGGGGCCGGGGAGACCCAGTACTTC.